This TCR beta chain is drawn from a study of blood T cell repertoires in COVID-19. Profiling relied on immunoSEQ multiplex PCR, and the TCRdb table lists in-frame clones only, not all of them. The sample carries around 150,000 clones, 84% recorded once. V was pared by 4 bases and J by 5 bases, with 17 bases between. The germline gives CDR1 SGHTA, CDR2 FQGNSA. The CDR3 consists of 15 residues. The chain recombines TRBV7-2 with TRBJ2-5; perhaps TRBD2 as D (6 bases). The sequence was collected from a young man with COVID-19, enrolled during active disease. The sequencing sample was made of peripheral blood. DNA for the CDR3: TGTGCCAGCAGCTCCTCCCGGAGGGCCCGGGAGACCCAGTACTTC. It codes for CASSSSRRARETQYF.